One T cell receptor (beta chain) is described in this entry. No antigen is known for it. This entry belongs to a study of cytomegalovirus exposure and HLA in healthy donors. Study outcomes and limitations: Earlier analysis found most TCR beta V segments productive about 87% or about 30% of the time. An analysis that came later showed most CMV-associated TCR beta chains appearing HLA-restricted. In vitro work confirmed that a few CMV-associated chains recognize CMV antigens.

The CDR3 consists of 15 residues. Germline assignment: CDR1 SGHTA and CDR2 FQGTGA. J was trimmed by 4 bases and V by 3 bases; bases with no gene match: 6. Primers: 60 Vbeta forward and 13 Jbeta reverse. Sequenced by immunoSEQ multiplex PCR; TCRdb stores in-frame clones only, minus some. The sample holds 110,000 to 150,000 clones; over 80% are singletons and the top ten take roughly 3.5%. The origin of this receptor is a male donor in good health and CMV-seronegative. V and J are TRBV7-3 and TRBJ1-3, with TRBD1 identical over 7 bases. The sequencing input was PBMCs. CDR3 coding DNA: TGTGCCAGCAGCTTCGGACAGGCAGAGGGAAACACCATATATTTT. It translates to CASSFGQAEGNTIYF.